The sequence of this TCR beta chain was determined in a study of CD8 T cells in ankylosing spondylitis. Study conclusions and caveats: Disease-linked clones were reportedly significantly enriched in matched ankylosing spondylitis synovial fluid. Peripheral blood held disease-linked clones only at relatively low frequency, and these were CD8+. The study identified a TCR beta motif of 7 or 8 highly homologous variants that appeared characteristic of ankylosing spondylitis blood.

TCRdb reprocessed the 5' RACE reads via MiXCR and lists one record per CDR3 protein. The top ten hold around a third of the sample, which has around 130,000 distinct CDR3 sequences, about 15% seen once. V dropped 3 bases and J dropped 5 bases, with 17 bases sitting between them. The CDR3 contains 15 residues. Per germline, CDR1 SQVTM and CDR2 ANQGSEA. In the case of this clonotype: The target antigen is unknown. The CDR3 ends on some other residue instead of the conserved phenylalanine or tryptophan, so this is likely a read error.

The origin of this receptor is a male donor with ankylosing spondylitis. Sequenced input: blood, either unsorted or a sorted T cell fraction (not recorded which). This rearrangement joins TRBV29-1 to TRBJ2-1, with D perhaps being TRBD1 or TRBD2 (5 bases each). Here the CDR3 reads CSVDAREFPNNEQFS. The CDR3 coding sequence is TGCAGCGTTGATGCCAGGGAGTTCCCGAACAATGAGCAGTTCTCC.